This note documents a single T cell receptor (beta chain) sequence. TCRdb's table, derived via immunoSEQ multiplex PCR, lists solely in-frame clones and lacks some. The data show about 33,000 clones, around 83% seen once. The data were obtained in a study of blood T cell repertoires in COVID-19. This CDR3 has 15 residues. Germline-derived CDR1 and CDR2 are MNHNS and SASEGT. The V and J ends lost 0 bases and 3 bases respectively, with 9 bases between them. This TCR was recovered from a human donor in a cohort sampled during active COVID-19. This chain joins TRBV6-1 and TRBJ1-5, with D maybe TRBD1 (5 bases). Sequenced sample: peripheral blood. CDR3 sequence: CASSEAFRDNQPQHF. In DNA, the CDR3 is TGTGCCAGCAGTGAAGCGTTCAGGGACAATCAGCCCCAGCATTTT.